These T cell receptor beta chains were read from a single sample in a study of regulatory T cells in long-lasting Graves disease. TCRdb redid the calling of the multiplex PCR reads with MiXCR, one entry per CDR3 protein. The table has about 610,000 distinct CDR3 sequences, roughly a sixth seen once. This sample was shared with a second study, whose subject was T cells in Graves' hyperthyroidism and ophthalmopathy.

Specimen: peripheral blood mononuclear cells (PBMCs), collected at new diagnosis, from a patient treated with antithyroid drugs. The receptor source for this set is a man younger than 35 with Graves disease. CDR3s include the opening cysteine and the closing phenylalanine or tryptophan. D genes are given only for firm matches. The size field is filled for only some rows; it gives once, few, many or a size class.

J gene | D gene | V gene | clone size | CDR3 DNA | CDR3 protein
TRBJ1-3 | NA | TRBV20-1 | few | TGCAGTGCTAGTAGGCCGAACTCTGGAAACACCATATATTTT | CSASRPNSGNTIYF
TRBJ1-3 | NA | TRBV12-3/TRBV12-4 | many | TGTGCCAGCAGTCCGGGGGGAAACACCATATATTTT | CASSPGGNTIYF
TRBJ2-2 | TRBD2 | TRBV20-1 | NA | TGCAGTGCTCCTAGCGGGAGCAGGGACACCGGGGAGCTGTTTTTT | CSAPSGSRDTGELFF
TRBJ2-3 | NA | TRBV7-8 | many | TGTGCCAGCAGCATACAGGGAACAGATACGCAGTATTTT | CASSIQGTDTQYF
TRBJ2-1 | TRBD1 | TRBV5-1 | many | TGCGCCAGCAGCCTCAGAAAAACCGGGACAGGGGCTCTGGATGAGCAGTTCTTC | CASSLRKTGTGALDEQFF
TRBJ2-7 | TRBD2 | TRBV7-3 | NA | TGTGCCAGCAGCCCAAAGGCGGTAGGGAGGGGCGAGCAGTACTTC | CASSPKAVGRGEQYF
TRBJ1-2 | TRBD1 | TRBV29-1 | few | TGCAGCGTCGCCCCGGGACAGGGGGAAGGCTACACCTTC | CSVAPGQGEGYTF
TRBJ2-7 | TRBD2 | TRBV18 | NA | TGTGCCAGCTCACCACCAGCGGGAGAGCCCGAGCAGTACTTC | CASSPPAGEPEQYF
TRBJ2-7 | NA | TRBV7-2 | many | TGTGCCAGCAGCTTAGCCGGACAAACGGACGAGCAGTACTTC | CASSLAGQTDEQYF
TRBJ2-7 | NA | TRBV6-1 | few | TGTGCCAGCAGTGGACAAGGATACTACGAGCAGTACTTC | CASSGQGYYEQYF
TRBJ2-7 | NA | TRBV6-2/TRBV6-3 | NA | TGTGCCAGCGTATTAAGATACGAGCAGTACTTC | CASVLRYEQYF
TRBJ2-7 | NA | TRBV12-3/TRBV12-4 | NA | TGTGCCAGCACCGCTCGGGACAAACTTGAGCAGTACTTC | CASTARDKLEQYF
TRBJ1-1 | NA | TRBV30 | many | TGTGCCTGCGTGGCACCCGAGGCTTTCTTT | CACVAPEAFF
TRBJ2-2 | NA | TRBV5-1 | NA | TGCGCCAGCAGCCGTCAAGGGGAGCTGTTTTTT | CASSRQGELFF
TRBJ2-2 | TRBD2 | TRBV20-1 | NA | TGCAGTGCTAGTAGACTAGCGGGACGGACCGGGGAGCTGTTTTTT | CSASRLAGRTGELFF
TRBJ2-1 | TRBD2 | TRBV20-1 | NA | TGCAGTGCACGGGAGGGTAGCGGGAGTCACCGTGAGCAGTTCTTC | CSAREGSGSHREQFF
TRBJ2-5 | NA | TRBV7-3 | few | TGTGCCAGCAGCCCCACCCCGCCCCAAGAGACCCAGTACTTC | CASSPTPPQETQYF
TRBJ1-2 | NA | TRBV6-1 | NA | TGTGCCAGCAGAGGGGTTGCCGCGGGGCTCTATGGCTACACCTTC | CASRGVAAGLYGYTF
TRBJ2-2 | NA | TRBV7-9 | once | TGCTCTTCCGGGGCGAACACCGGGGAGCTGTCTTTT | CSSGANTGELSF
TRBJ1-4 | NA | TRBV20-1 | few | TGCAGTGCTAGAGAGATGGGGCCAGGGAAAAGGATGTTTTTT | CSAREMGPGKRMFF
TRBJ1-6 | NA | TRBV24-1 | few | TGTGCCACCAGTGATCCCCGGGACGGACCTAATTCACCCCTCCACTTT | CATSDPRDGPNSPLHF
TRBJ2-7 | NA | TRBV20-1 | NA | TGCAGTGCTAGAGGTATTTTCCTCGGGTTCACCTACGAGCAGTACTTC | CSARGIFLGFTYEQYF
TRBJ2-1 | NA | TRBV27 | many | TGTGCCAGCAGTCTAAGGAGTAAGAGCTCCTACAATGAGCAGTTCTTC | CASSLRSKSSYNEQFF
TRBJ2-3 | NA | TRBV20-1 | NA | TGCAGTGCTAGAGTAGGCGGGAAGTATACGCAGTATTTT | CSARVGGKYTQYF
TRBJ1-2 | NA | TRBV12-3/TRBV12-4 | many | TGTGCCAGCAGTTTTGGCAGCTCTAACTATGGCTACACCTTC | CASSFGSSNYGYTF
TRBJ2-3 | NA | TRBV13 | NA | TGTGCCAGCAGAAGGGGATGGGCCACAGATACGCAGTATTTT | CASRRGWATDTQYF
TRBJ1-6 | TRBD1 | TRBV7-9 | many | TGTGCCAGCAGCTTTGCAGCGGGACAGGGTGGATCACCCCTCCACTTT | CASSFAAGQGGSPLHF
TRBJ1-1 | NA | TRBV3-1 | NA | TGTGCCAGCAGCTCCCCAGGTGGAAGAAACACTGAAGCTTTCTTT | CASSSPGGRNTEAFF
TRBJ2-5 | TRBD2 | TRBV11-2 | many | TGTGCCAGCAGCCCCCGGACTAGCGGGAGTGGAGAGACCCAGTACTTC | CASSPRTSGSGETQYF